Below, 30 T cell receptor beta chains from the same sample are listed, as sequenced in a study of blood T cells in healthy people across ages. Alongside a J-beta primer mix, a sample-barcoded 5' primer served in a second PCR lasting 7 to 11 cycles. TCRdb redid the calling of the 5' RACE reads with MiXCR, one entry per CDR3 protein. This table has some 930,000 distinct CDR3 sequences, 29% appearing once. The sample also formed part of further work on T cells of mothers and their children.

The sequenced sample consisted of blood. These receptor sequences come from a woman in her forties in good health.

The rearrangement uses TRBV29-1 and TRBJ2-1; D not certain. Trimming stripped 7 bases from V and 5 bases from J, with 12 bases between. Germline V gene sequence: CDR1 SQVTM, CDR2 ANQGSEA. There are 12 residues in the CDR3. CDR3 DNA sequence: TGCAGCGGCGCTGACGGAGACAATGAGCAGTTCTTC. This sequence encodes CSGADGDNEQFF.

Here the CDR3 DNA reads TGTGCCAGCAGTTTTCTGCTGGGCGTCACTGAAGCTTTCTTT. The encoded protein is CASSFLLGVTEAFF. This chain links TRBV12-3 or TRBV12-4 with TRBJ1-1; D not certain. The V and J ends lost 3 bases and 4 bases respectively, with 12 bases between them. The CDR3 runs 14 residues.

In the case of this clonotype: A much larger clone lies a single base off, so this may be a read error. The V call is TRBV10-3, the J call TRBJ2-4, with TRBD2 identical over 8 bases. The J call could be wrong; TRBJ2-5 is a better fit for the DNA end. Germline CDR1 reads ENHRY; CDR2 reads SYGVKD. The CDR3 is 14 amino acids. The CDR3 region is CAISDAGGGETQYF. In nucleotides, the CDR3 is TGTGCCATCAGTGACGCGGGGGGTGGAGAGACCCAGTACTTC.

The chain joins TRBV29-1 to TRBJ2-2; 8 bases line up with TRBD2. Germline trimming cut 3 bases from V and 7 bases from J; bases unmatched to any gene: 7. The CDR3 sequence is 14 residues long. Germline CDR1 reads SQVTM; CDR2 reads ANQGSEA. The CDR3 sequence: CSVEAGGVNGELFF. The CDR3 DNA follows: TGCAGCGTTGAGGCGGGGGGCGTCAACGGGGAGCTGTTTTTT.

This rearrangement joins TRBV6-6 to TRBJ1-5, with 8 bases lining up with TRBD1. CDR1 is MNHNY and CDR2 is SVGAGI in the germline V gene (reference sequence). After removal of 8 bases from V and 5 bases from J, the junction contained 8 bases not matched to a gene. This CDR3 contains 14 residues. CDR3 nucleotides: TGTGCCAGCGCAAGCCAGGGGGCCGATCAGCCCCAGCATTTT. As protein: CASASQGADQPQHF.

This clonotype has more than one count but fewer than ten. It may be a read error: a sequence one base away is much more abundant. This sequence joins TRBV10-3 and TRBJ2-6; TRBD1 might be the D (5 bases). The CDR3 loop spans 15 amino acids. Germline values: CDR1 ENHRY, CDR2 SYGVKD. CDR3 loop: CAISGQLSGANVRTF. DNA for the CDR3: TGTGCCATCAGTGGGCAGTTGTCTGGGGCCAACGTCCGGACTTTC.

This clonotype was detected a few times. The J gene is TRBJ2-6, the V gene TRBV12-3 or TRBV12-4, with D perhaps matching TRBD1 (6 bases). The CDR3 sequence is 15 residues long. The V gene lost 6 bases and the J gene lost 2 bases, with 11 bases spanning the gap. The CDR3 region is CASRARGTGANVLTF. Written as DNA, the CDR3 is TGTGCCAGCAGAGCTAGGGGGACTGGGGCCAACGTCCTGACTTTC.

This chain joins TRBV7-9 and TRBJ2-2; 7 nucleotides align to TRBD1. V lost 2 bases and J lost 6; bases outside the gene matches: 6. This CDR3 comprises 15 residues. Germline CDR1 and CDR2: SEHNR and FQNEAQ (reference sequence). The CDR3: CASSLRGPTPGELFF. CDR3 in DNA: TGTGCCAGCAGCTTAAGGGGGCCCACTCCCGGGGAGCTGTTTTTT.

The rearrangement joins TRBV3-1 to TRBJ2-1, with D possibly TRBD2 on 7 matching bases. Per germline, CDR1 LGHDT and CDR2 YNNKEL (reference sequence). The length of the CDR3 is 15 residues. Between the trimmed V and J ends, which lost 0 bases and 7 bases, there was a span of 13 bases. CDR3 protein: CASSQEGGGLNEQFF. The CDR3, as DNA: TGTGCCAGCAGCCAAGAAGGGGGGGGGTTAAATGAGCAGTTCTTC.

This clonotype was observed at least ten times. The rearrangement uses TRBV5-1 and TRBJ1-1; D remains ambiguous. From germline, CDR1 is SGHRS and CDR2 YFSETQ. The V gene lost 0 bases and the J gene lost 0 bases, with 9 bases spanning the gap. The CDR3 has 15 amino acids. CDR3 loop: CASSLAEVMNTEAFF. The CDR3 DNA is TGCGCCAGCAGCTTGGCCGAGGTGATGAACACTGAAGCTTTCTTT.

Only a few counts were recorded for this clonotype. V gene TRBV12-3 or TRBV12-4 combines with J gene TRBJ1-1, with TRBD1 identical over 7 bases. J was trimmed by 3 bases and V by 4 bases; bases with no gene match: 5. CDR3 length equals 14 residues. In DNA form, the CDR3 reads TGTGCCAGCAGTTCGGACAGGTCGCACACTGAAGCTTTCTTT. It translates to CASSSDRSHTEAFF.

The chain joins TRBV12-3 or TRBV12-4 to TRBJ1-2; 7 bases are a match to TRBD1. V lost 5 bases, J lost 8 bases, and 8 bases stayed unmatched. This CDR3 contains 13 residues. The CDR3 here is CASSTRQGGGYTF. The CDR3, as DNA: TGTGCCAGCAGTACAAGACAGGGCGGAGGCTACACCTTC.

Ten or more counts support this clonotype. This chain joins TRBV4-2 and TRBJ2-1, with no clear D. CDR1 LGHNA and CDR2 YNFKEQ come from the germline V gene. The V and J ends lost 1 base and 0 bases respectively, with 10 bases between them. The CDR3 spans 16 residues. The CDR3 nucleotides read TGTGCCAGCAGCCAAGCTTACCCTTTCTCCTACAATGAGCAGTTCTTC. Protein sequence: CASSQAYPFSYNEQFF.

The sample holds many counts of this clonotype. This chain connects TRBV20-1 to TRBJ2-3; D is unresolved. This CDR3 contains 14 residues. Germline loops: CDR1 DFQATT, CDR2 SNEGSKA (reference sequence). Trimming took off 5 bases at V and 4 bases at J, with 16 bases between the two ends. As DNA, the CDR3 is TGCAGTGCTGGCAGGTACCCAAGTCCAGATACGCAGTATTTT. It encodes CSAGRYPSPDTQYF.

The chain employs TRBV7-2 and TRBJ1-4; D possibly corresponds to TRBD1 (6 bases). Germline lookup yields CDR1 SGHTA and CDR2 FQGNSA. CDR3 length: 15 amino acids. Trimming shortened V by 4 bases and J by 8 bases, and 17 bases separated the two germline ends. The CDR3 bases are TGTGCCAGCAGCTATGCCAGGGGCGAGCAAGAAAAACTGTTTTTT. Residues: CASSYARGEQEKLFF.

This clonotype came up many times. The chain recombines TRBV5-5 with TRBJ1-2; TRBD1 might be the D (5 bases). V gave up 6 bases and J gave up 8 bases, with 20 bases separating them. There are 14 residues in the CDR3. Germline loops: CDR1 SGHKS, CDR2 YYEKEE (reference sequence). The chain's CDR3 is CASTRQGGSYGYTF. The CDR3 nucleotides read TGTGCCAGCACTCGGCAGGGCGGGTCCTACGGCTACACCTTC.

CDR3 residues: CASRRTGANTEAFF. Here the CDR3 DNA reads TGTGCCAGCAGAAGGACAGGGGCGAACACTGAAGCTTTCTTT. The V gene is TRBV12-3 or TRBV12-4, the J gene TRBJ1-1; 9 bases map to TRBD1. Losses at the gene ends were 6 bases for V and 1 base for J; bases not matched to a gene: 3. The CDR3 consists of 14 residues.

The chain recombines TRBV10-3 with TRBJ2-2, with 10 positions matching TRBD1. Germline values: CDR1 ENHRY, CDR2 SYGVKD. The length of the CDR3 is 15 residues. Unmatched junction bases numbered 2, after V lost 5 bases and J lost 2 bases. Here the CDR3 reads CAISRQGANTGELFF. Written as DNA, the CDR3 is TGTGCCATCAGTCGACAGGGGGCAAACACCGGGGAGCTGTTTTTT.

Details on this clonotype: One base away lies a much larger clone, so this may be a sequencing read error. V and J are TRBV7-8 and TRBJ2-4; the D gene could be TRBD1 or TRBD2 (5 bases each). Per germline, CDR1 SGHVS and CDR2 FQNEAQ. The CDR3 runs to 15 residues. The CDR3 loop reads CTSSPNGAGRYIQYF. CDR3 sequence (DNA): TGTACCAGCAGCCCGAACGGGGCGGGTCGGTACATTCAGTACTTC. Full variable domain (remainder filled in from reference TRBV7-8 and TRBJ2-4): GAGVSQSPRYKVAKRGQDVALRCDPISGHVSLFWYQQALGQGPEFLTYFQNEAQLDKSGLPSDRFFAERPEGSVSTLKIQRTQQEDSAVYLCTSSPNGAGRYIQYFGAGTRLSVL.

This clonotype has more than one count but fewer than ten. The chain couples TRBV3-1 to TRBJ2-5; TRBD2 agrees at 11 bases. V was pared by 4 bases and J by 6 bases, with 16 bases of the junction left unmatched. There are 18 residues in the CDR3. Germline loops: CDR1 LGHDT, CDR2 YNNKEL (reference sequence). CDR3 sequence (DNA): TGTGCCAGCAGCCCGGGGTCTAGCGGGGGGATTGCCGTCAAGACCCAGTACTTC. Its translation: CASSPGSSGGIAVKTQYF.

This clonotype was seen only once. The V gene is TRBV28, the J gene TRBJ1-1; perhaps TRBD1 as D (5 bases). Between the trimmed V and J ends, which lost 5 bases and 5 bases, there was a span of 15 bases. Germline CDR1 reads MDHEN; CDR2 reads SYDVKM. This CDR3 is built from 14 residues. The CDR3 nucleotides are TGTGCCAGCAGTATCCGGAGGCGGGGGACTGAAGCTTTCTTT. Its protein product is CASSIRRRGTEAFF. Full variable domain (outside the CDR3, taken from reference TRBV28 and TRBJ1-1): DVKVTQSSRYLVKRTGEKVFLECVQDMDHENMFWYRQDPGLGLRLIYFSYDVKMKEKGDIPEGYSVSREKKERFSLILESASTNQTSMYLCASSIRRRGTEAFFGQGTRLTVV.

Ten or more counts support this clonotype. V usage is TRBV5-6 and J usage is TRBJ2-1; 7 nucleotides line up with TRBD2. J lost 2 bases, V lost 3 bases, and 11 bases had no gene match. The CDR3 extends over 17 amino acids. Germline V gene sequence: CDR1 SGHDT, CDR2 YYEEEE. CDR3 protein: CASSSIAGDGPYNEQFF. The CDR3 coding sequence is TGTGCCAGCAGCTCCATTGCGGGGGACGGGCCCTACAATGAGCAGTTCTTC.

The sample holds many counts of this clonotype. This chain links TRBV28 with TRBJ2-7; D possibly corresponds to TRBD1 (5 bases). Trimming stripped 6 bases from V and 0 bases from J, with 12 bases between. From germline, CDR1 is MDHEN and CDR2 SYDVKM. The CDR3 spans 14 residues. CDR3 protein: CASSRQTSSYEQYF. In DNA form, the CDR3 reads TGTGCCAGCAGCCGACAGACAAGCTCCTACGAGCAGTACTTC.

This clonotype has a count of ten or more. This sequence joins TRBV27 and TRBJ1-5, with 7 nucleotides matching TRBD1. The length of the CDR3 is 15 residues. Per the germline V gene, CDR1 is MNHEY and CDR2 is SMNVEV (reference sequence). With V trimmed by 3 bases and J by 7 bases, 9 bases remained unmatched. CDR3 loop: CASSFRGRAGQPQHF. In nucleotides, the CDR3 is TGTGCCAGCAGTTTTAGGGGGCGAGCAGGACAGCCCCAGCATTTT.

This clonotype was detected many times. The chain has TRBV12-3 or TRBV12-4 and TRBJ2-7; 11 nucleotides match TRBD1. J gave up 0 bases and V 6 bases, and 13 bases lay outside the gene matches. The CDR3 is 18 residues long. CDR3 DNA: TGTGCCAGCAGCCTAGCGTTGGTCGGGACAGGGGGCTCCTACGAGCAGTACTTC. Encoded protein: CASSLALVGTGGSYEQYF.

This clonotype was detected only a few times. V is TRBV14 and J is TRBJ1-2; D unclear. This CDR3 has 13 amino acids. V shed 1 base and J shed 2 bases, with 5 bases lying between them. Germline assignment: CDR1 SGHDN and CDR2 FVKESK. For the CDR3, the DNA is TGTGCCAGCAGCCAAGTGCCCAACTATGGCTACACCTTC. This sequence encodes CASSQVPNYGYTF.

This clonotype was recorded only once. The V call is TRBV6-5, the J call TRBJ1-2; the D gene is possibly TRBD1 (6 bases). This CDR3 region has 13 residues. Germline V lookup: CDR1 MNHEY, CDR2 SVGAGI. The V gene lost 5 bases and the J gene lost 3 bases, with 10 bases spanning the gap. Written as DNA, the CDR3 is TGTGCCAGCAGTAACAGGGCCCACTATGGCTACACCTTC. Protein sequence: CASSNRAHYGYTF.

This clonotype was picked up many times. The CDR3 DNA reads TGTGCCATCAGTGAGTCGACGGGGGAGACCCAGTACTTC. Protein product: CAISESTGETQYF. The chain is built from TRBV10-3 and TRBJ2-5, with TRBD2 as a possible D gene (5 bases). The length of the CDR3 is 13 residues. Deletions cut 0 bases from V and 5 bases from J, with 7 bases between. Germline V gene sequence: CDR1 ENHRY, CDR2 SYGVKD.

This clonotype was recorded at least ten times. The gene calls are TRBV9 and TRBJ2-1; D assignment may be TRBD1 or TRBD2 (5 bases each). CDR3 length: 14 amino acids. Germline CDR1 and CDR2: SGDLS and YYNGEE. With 0 bases removed from V and 3 bases from J, the gap between germline ends came to 7 bases. The DNA of the CDR3 is TGTGCCAGCAGCGTAGTGGGGGACTACAATGAGCAGTTCTTC. As protein: CASSVVGDYNEQFF.

This clonotype turned up a few times. V gene TRBV20-1 combines with J gene TRBJ2-4; D unclear. The CDR3 is 12 residues long. Trimming stripped 5 bases from V and 6 bases from J, with 11 bases between. Germline CDR1 is DFQATT and CDR2 is SNEGSKA (reference sequence). DNA for the CDR3: TGCAGTGCTCAGACACCCCCAAACATTCAGTACTTC. It yields the protein CSAQTPPNIQYF.